The TCR beta chain described here comes from a study of cytomegalovirus exposure and HLA in healthy donors. PCR involved 60 Vbeta and 13 Jbeta primers. Using immunoSEQ multiplex PCR, the repertoire was profiled, and TCRdb retains in-frame clones only, with some absent. The data contain approximately 160,000 clones, just over 75% of them singletons. V dropped 0 bases and J dropped 7; count of bases not matched to a gene: 10. Germline values: CDR1 SGHTS, CDR2 YDEGEE. The CDR3 length is 16 residues. The clonotype was recovered from a woman in her thirties or forties in good health and CMV-seronegative. Material for sequencing was PBMCs. This chain connects TRBV5-8 to TRBJ2-1, with 7 bases that match TRBD1. In nucleotides, the CDR3 is TGTGCCAGCAGCTTGGAGGGACAGCGTCCTAGGAATGAGCAGTTCTTC. Translated, it gives CASSLEGQRPRNEQFF.